The sample holds a few counts of the clone carrying this T cell receptor (beta chain). Its antigen is unidentified. The donors, healthy Caucasians from Russia, were aged about 6 to 95. Combining a sample-barcoded 5' primer with a J-beta primer mix, a second PCR ran for about 6 to 12 cycles. Each cDNA molecule, via a template-switch adaptor with 12 random nucleotides, was tagged. MiXCR, applied by TCRdb to the 5' RACE reads, yields one record per CDR3 protein. The sample includes 600,000 to 850,000 distinct CDR3 sequences, roughly 47% of them seen just once. These data are taken from a study of blood T cells in healthy people across ages. Whole-study findings and limits: Greater diversity and more naive CD4+ cells were seen in long-lived donors than in aged donors. Strongly correlated with naive T cell percentage was TCR beta diversity.

The V gene's germline CDR1 is SGHTA and CDR2 FQGNSA. V lost 4 bases and J 9 bases, leaving 7 bases between the germline ends. The CDR3 is made up of 12 amino acids. The V gene is TRBV7-2, the J gene TRBJ1-6, with no clear D. The specimen was blood. This TCR derives from a woman aged 60 to 75 in good health. CDR3 DNA: TGTGCCAGCAGCTACCCCGGTTCACCCCTCCACTTT. Translated: CASSYPGSPLHF. The variable domain in full, with the rest retrieved from reference TRBV7-2 and TRBJ1-6, is GAGVSQSPSNKVTEKGKDVELRCDPISGHTALYWYRQSLGQGLEFLIYFQGNSAPDKSGLPSDRFSAERTGGSVSTLTIQRTQQEDSAVYLCASSYPGSPLHFGNGTRLTVT.